The source of this T cell receptor beta chain is a study of T-cell reconstitution after alpha-beta-depleted transplantation in children. The CDR3 covers 13 residues. Germline CDR1 is DFQATT and CDR2 is SNEGSKA (reference sequence). V was clipped by 3 bases and J by 0 bases, with 5 bases between them. Unique molecular identifiers were used to barcode this TCRbeta library. TCRdb independently ran MiXCR on the PCR reads; one entry per CDR3 protein. The sample yields some 350,000 distinct CDR3 sequences, approximately 10% seen once. This clonotype was picked up a small number of times. Sequencing used PBMCs from the stem cell graft donor, obtained from the stem cell graft. The chain uses TRBV20-1 and TRBJ2-2; no definite D call. The TCR originated in a human donor who donated a stem cell graft to a child with acute lymphoblastic leukemia. This CDR3 is CSASRPNTGELFF. CDR3 DNA: TGCAGTGCTAGTAGGCCGAACACCGGGGAGCTGTTTTTT.